Sequencing of this T cell receptor beta chain was carried out in a study of CXCR3-negative and CXCR3-positive naive CD8 T cells. Regarding the study as a whole: More hydrophobic TRB CDR3s occurred in CXCR3-positive than in CXCR3-negative naive cells.

The CDR3 extends over 16 amino acids. The germline CDR1 and CDR2 sequences are ENHRY and SYGVKD. Preparation of TRB cDNA libraries relied on 5' RACE carrying UMI labels. Each CDR3 protein gets one entry in TCRdb, which reprocessed the 5' RACE reads and gives no DNA. The sample features 120,000 or so distinct CDR3 sequences, with about 0.62% in its top ten. On this clonotype itself: Its cognate antigen is unknown.

The sequenced sample was naive CXCR3+ CD8+ T cells from blood. Specified subset: CD45RO-CCR7+CD27+CD95- naive CD8+ T cells expressing CXCR3 (TNR3+). The TCR was taken from a human donor in good health. Some clones in this sample may be carry-over from other donors' samples. This chain connects TRBV10-3 to TRBJ2-2; TCRdb picks TRBD1, but there is no DNA to check that call. CDR3: CAIYRTGTRSTGELFF.